This TCR beta chain was captured in a study of post-analysis software for immune sequencing data (dated by TCRdb to between 2014 and 2017). For context, the study as a whole: The recorded disease courses included relapsing-remitting, secondary progressive and progressive-relapsing multiple sclerosis, and some patients had no subtype annotation. A subset of samples was prepared in parallel using single-end sample barcoding, then pooled and co-amplified after Illumina adapter ligation. The multiple sclerosis patient repertoires were compared with around ten previously published healthy control repertoires from donors aged 6 to 25 years. Study-wide conclusions, independent of this receptor: The control group was slightly older than the multiple sclerosis patient group. When samples were clustered directly using the F measure, samples prepared in the same batch co-clustered strongly, which prompted a batch-effect correction. Significantly higher frequencies in patients than in controls were found for five or six TRBV segments, including TRBV5-6, TRBV5-1 and TRBV20-1. Significantly lower normalized Chao1 diversity was found in multiple sclerosis patients than in controls, suggesting substantial peripheral T-cell clonal expansion.

About this clonotype: It lacks a known antigen. Per-base qualities were not stored, and no clone one base away is much larger.

TCR beta repertoires were profiled from peripheral blood of roughly 13 young patients with multiple sclerosis to demonstrate the VDJtools post-analysis software. The multiple sclerosis patients were children and adolescents between about 6 and 16 years of age. From a lookup of the germline V gene, CDR1 and CDR2 are MDHEN and SYDVKM. V lost 6 bases and J lost 0 bases; the stretch between them is 17 bases long. The CDR3 sequence holds 16 residues, the cysteine and phenylalanine included. Only the CDR3 DNA is retained, 48 bases long and in frame from the first base. Library generation was performed with PCR. The data were produced on an Illumina HiSeq 2500. Unique molecular identifiers were incorporated into TCR beta cDNA libraries to reduce PCR and sequencing biases. Per 1 to 10 million input T cells, approximately 500,000 cDNA molecules were obtained, such that each molecule approximated one T cell. The patient libraries were prepared and sequenced with the same protocol used for the earlier healthy control dataset. Samples belonging to the same batch were prepared together, multiplexed and sequenced on a shared HiSeq lane. The paper's data handling went like this. MIGEC handled the raw barcoded reads, throwing out single-read molecular identifier groups before consensus assembly and CDR3 extraction. VDJtools was used for post-analysis of the clonotype tables, with diversity normalized by down-sampling every dataset to the smallest sample size. To correct batch-related cross-sample contamination, repertoire overlap clustering matched CDR3 amino acid sequences but not nucleotide sequences. TCRdb handled the public reads itself, with Q25 trimming in fastp and clone calling in MiXCR, and kept productive beta chains. Each record represents a unique CDR3 protein, reported with the most common genes and DNA among its rows. TCRdb, rather than the study authors, made the V and J calls. The sample has 350,000 to 500,000 distinct CDR3 sequences on record, 39% of them singletons. 7.5% to 8.5% of the sample is held by the ten biggest clonotypes.

Sequences were obtained from blood. The sequence joins TRBV28 to TRBJ1-2; the D gene is unclear. The source of this sequence is a girl aged 2 to 10 with multiple sclerosis. CDR3 sequence: CASSSGLIRTNYGYTF. The sequence in DNA is TGTGCCAGCAGCTCCGGACTGATTCGTACTAACTATGGCTACACCTTC.